Sequencing of this T cell receptor beta chain was carried out in a study of CD8 T cells in Susac syndrome. Whole-study findings and limits: The study acknowledged a relatively small number of individuals in its TCR sequencing and HLA analysis.

Germline V CDR1 and CDR2: SEHNR, FQNEAQ (reference sequence). Trimming took off 1 base at V and 7 bases at J, with 16 bases between the two ends. The CDR3 extends over 16 amino acids. Regarding this clonotype: The antigen is undetermined.

The multiple sclerosis controls were treatment-naive patients, and their relapsing-remitting disease was stable or active. TEMRA cells were FACS-enriched and CD8+ and CD4+ T cells negatively isolated. RNA amounts of about 0.5 to 1 ug underwent reverse transcription with random hexamers. The TCR beta CDR3 was amplified by immunoSEQ multiplex PCR across 54 Vbeta, 13 Jbeta. From the immunoSEQ multiplex PCR reads, TCRdb called clonotypes with MiXCR, one entry per CDR3 protein. The top ten hold around 0.22% of the sample, which has about 290,000 distinct CDR3 sequences, approximately 85% seen once. The sequence derives from a human donor with multiple sclerosis. Sequencing was done on a sample of CD8+ T cells from PBMCs. The rearrangement joins TRBV7-9 to TRBJ2-2, with a tentative D call TRBD2 (6 bases). This CDR3 is CASSLEERVLLGELFF. The CDR3 region has the DNA TGTGCCAGCAGCTTAGAGGAGCGGGTTCTACTCGGGGAGCTGTTTTTT.